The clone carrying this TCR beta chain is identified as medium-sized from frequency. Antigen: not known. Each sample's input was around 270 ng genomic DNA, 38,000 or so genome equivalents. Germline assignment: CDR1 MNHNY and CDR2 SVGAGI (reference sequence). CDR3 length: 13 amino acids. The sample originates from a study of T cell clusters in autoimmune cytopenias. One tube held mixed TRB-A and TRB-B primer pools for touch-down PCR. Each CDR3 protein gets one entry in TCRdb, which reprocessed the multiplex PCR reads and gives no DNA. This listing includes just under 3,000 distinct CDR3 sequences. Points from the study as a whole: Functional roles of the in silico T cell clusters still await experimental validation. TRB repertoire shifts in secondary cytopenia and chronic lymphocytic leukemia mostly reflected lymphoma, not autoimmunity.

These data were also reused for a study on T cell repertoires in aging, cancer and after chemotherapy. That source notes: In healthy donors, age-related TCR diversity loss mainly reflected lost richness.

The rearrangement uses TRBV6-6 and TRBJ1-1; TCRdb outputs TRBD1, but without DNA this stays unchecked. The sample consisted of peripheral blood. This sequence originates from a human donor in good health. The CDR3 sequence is CASSYSMGDEAFF.